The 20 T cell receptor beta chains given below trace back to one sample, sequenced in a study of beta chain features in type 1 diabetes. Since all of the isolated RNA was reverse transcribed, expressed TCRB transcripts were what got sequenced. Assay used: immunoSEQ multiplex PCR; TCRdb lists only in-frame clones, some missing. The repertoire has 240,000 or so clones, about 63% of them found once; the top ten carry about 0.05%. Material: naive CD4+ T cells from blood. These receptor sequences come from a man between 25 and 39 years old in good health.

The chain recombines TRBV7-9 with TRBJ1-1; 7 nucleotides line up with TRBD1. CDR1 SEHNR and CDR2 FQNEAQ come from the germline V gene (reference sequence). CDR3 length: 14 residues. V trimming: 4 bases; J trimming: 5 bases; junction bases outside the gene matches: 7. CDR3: CASSSTGLGTEAFF. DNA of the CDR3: TGTGCCAGCAGCTCGACAGGGTTGGGAACTGAAGCTTTCTTT.

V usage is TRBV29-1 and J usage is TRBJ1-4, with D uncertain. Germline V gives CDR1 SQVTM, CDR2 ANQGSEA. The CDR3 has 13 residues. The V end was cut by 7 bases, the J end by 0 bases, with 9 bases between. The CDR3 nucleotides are TGCAGCGCGTCACTAGCAACTAATGAAAAACTGTTTTTT. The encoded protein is CSASLATNEKLFF.

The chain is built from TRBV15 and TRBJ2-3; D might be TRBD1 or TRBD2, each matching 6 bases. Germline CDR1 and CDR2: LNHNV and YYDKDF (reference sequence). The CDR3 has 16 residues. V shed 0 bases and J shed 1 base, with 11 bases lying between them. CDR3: CATSRDPGGGTDTQYF. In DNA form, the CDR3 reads TGTGCCACCAGCAGAGATCCCGGGGGCGGCACAGATACGCAGTATTTT.

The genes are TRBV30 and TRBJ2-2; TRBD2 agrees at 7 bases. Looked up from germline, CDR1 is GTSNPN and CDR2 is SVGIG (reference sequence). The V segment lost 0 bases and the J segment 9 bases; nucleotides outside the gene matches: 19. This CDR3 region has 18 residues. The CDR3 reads CAWSVRLVRPRENRELFF. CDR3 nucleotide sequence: TGTGCCTGGAGTGTACGCCTCGTACGGCCGCGGGAGAACCGGGAGCTGTTTTTT.

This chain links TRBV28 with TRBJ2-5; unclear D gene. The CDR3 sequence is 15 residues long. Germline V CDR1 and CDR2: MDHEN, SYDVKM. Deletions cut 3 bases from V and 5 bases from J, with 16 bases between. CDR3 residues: CASSLQGPGLETQYF. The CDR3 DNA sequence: TGTGCCAGCAGTTTGCAAGGCCCCGGCCTTGAGACCCAGTACTTC.

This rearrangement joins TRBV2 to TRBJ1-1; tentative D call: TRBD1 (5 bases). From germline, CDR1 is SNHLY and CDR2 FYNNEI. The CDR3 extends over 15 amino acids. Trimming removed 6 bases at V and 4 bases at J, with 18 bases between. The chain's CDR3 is CASSRQGEKSTEAFF. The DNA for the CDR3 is TGTGCCAGCAGCCGACAAGGGGAGAAGAGCACTGAAGCTTTCTTT.

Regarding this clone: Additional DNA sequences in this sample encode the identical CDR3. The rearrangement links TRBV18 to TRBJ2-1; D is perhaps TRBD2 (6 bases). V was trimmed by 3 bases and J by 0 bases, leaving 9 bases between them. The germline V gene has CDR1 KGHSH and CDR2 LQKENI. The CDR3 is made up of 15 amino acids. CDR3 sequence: CASSPLASSYNEQFF. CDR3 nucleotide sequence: TGTGCCAGCTCACCTCTAGCGAGCTCCTACAATGAGCAGTTCTTC.

As DNA, the CDR3 is TGTGCCAGCAGCTTAGATGGACAGGGCCACGAGCAGTACTTC. It encodes CASSLDGQGHEQYF. This chain joins TRBV7-9 and TRBJ2-7; 8 bases are shared with TRBD1. The J segment lost 5 bases and the V segment lost 1 base, leaving 4 bases of the junction unmatched. Germline V lookup: CDR1 SEHNR, CDR2 FQNEAQ (reference sequence). The CDR3 totals 14 residues.

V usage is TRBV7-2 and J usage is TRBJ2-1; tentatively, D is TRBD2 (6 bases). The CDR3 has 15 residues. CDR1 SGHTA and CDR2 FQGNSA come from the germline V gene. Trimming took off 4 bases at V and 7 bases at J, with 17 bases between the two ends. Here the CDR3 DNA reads TGTGCCAGCAGCTACCCCGGCTTAGCGGAAAATGAGCAGTTCTTC. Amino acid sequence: CASSYPGLAENEQFF. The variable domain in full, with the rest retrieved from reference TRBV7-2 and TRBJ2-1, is GAGVSQSPSNKVTEKGKDVELRCDPISGHTALYWYRQSLGQGLEFLIYFQGNSAPDKSGLPSDRFSAERTGGSVSTLTIQRTQQEDSAVYLCASSYPGLAENEQFFGPGTRLTVL.

The CDR3 here is CASSLDRGTDTQYF. The CDR3 DNA reads as TGCGCCAGCAGCTTGGACAGGGGAACAGATACGCAGTATTTT. V and J are TRBV5-1 and TRBJ2-3; 7 nucleotides match TRBD1. Looked up from germline, CDR1 is SGHRS and CDR2 is YFSETQ. CDR3 length equals 14 residues. The trim removed 0 bases at V and 3 bases at J, leaving 1 base unmatched.

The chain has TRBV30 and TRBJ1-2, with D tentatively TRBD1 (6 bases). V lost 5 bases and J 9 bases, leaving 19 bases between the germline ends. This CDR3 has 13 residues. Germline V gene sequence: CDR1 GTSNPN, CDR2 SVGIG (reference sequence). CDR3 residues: CAWWTRGGRRYTF. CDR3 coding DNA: TGTGCCTGGTGGACCAGAGGGGGGAGGCGCTACACCTTC.

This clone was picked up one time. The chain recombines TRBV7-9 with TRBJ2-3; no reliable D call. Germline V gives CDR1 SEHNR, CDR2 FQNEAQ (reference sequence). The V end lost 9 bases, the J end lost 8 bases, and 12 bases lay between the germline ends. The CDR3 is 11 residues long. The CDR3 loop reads CASLAIFTQYF. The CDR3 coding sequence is TGTGCCAGTTTGGCGATTTTTACGCAGTATTTT. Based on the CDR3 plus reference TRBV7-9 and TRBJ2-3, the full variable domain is DTGVSQNPRHKITKRGQNVTFRCDPISEHNRLYWYRQTLGQGPEFLTYFQNEAQLEKSRLLSDRFSAERPKGSFSTLEIQRTEQGDSAMYLCASLAIFTQYFGPGTRLTVL.

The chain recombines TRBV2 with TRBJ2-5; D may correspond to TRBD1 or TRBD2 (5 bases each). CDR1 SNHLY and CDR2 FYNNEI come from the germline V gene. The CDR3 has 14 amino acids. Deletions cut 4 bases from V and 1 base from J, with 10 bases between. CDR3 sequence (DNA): TGTGCCAGCAGTGCGGGGCGGCTCCAAGAGACCCAGTACTTC. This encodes CASSAGRLQETQYF.

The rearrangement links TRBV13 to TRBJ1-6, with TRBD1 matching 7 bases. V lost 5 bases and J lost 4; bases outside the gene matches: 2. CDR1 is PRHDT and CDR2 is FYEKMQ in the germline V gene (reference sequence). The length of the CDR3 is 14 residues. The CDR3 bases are TGTGCCAGCAGCCGGGGACAGTATAATTCACCCCTCCACTTT. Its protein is CASSRGQYNSPLHF.

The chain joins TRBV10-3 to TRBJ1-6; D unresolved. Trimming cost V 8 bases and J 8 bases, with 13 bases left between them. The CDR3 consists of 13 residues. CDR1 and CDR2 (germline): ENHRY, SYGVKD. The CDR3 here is CAIGEGMDSPLHF. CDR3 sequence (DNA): TGTGCCATCGGAGAGGGAATGGATTCACCCCTCCACTTT.

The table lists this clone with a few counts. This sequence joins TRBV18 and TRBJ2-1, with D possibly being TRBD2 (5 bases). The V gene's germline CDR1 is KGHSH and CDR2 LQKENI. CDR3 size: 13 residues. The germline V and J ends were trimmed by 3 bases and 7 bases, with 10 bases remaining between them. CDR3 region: CASSPGVLNEQFF. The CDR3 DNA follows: TGTGCCAGCTCACCCGGGGTACTGAATGAGCAGTTCTTC.

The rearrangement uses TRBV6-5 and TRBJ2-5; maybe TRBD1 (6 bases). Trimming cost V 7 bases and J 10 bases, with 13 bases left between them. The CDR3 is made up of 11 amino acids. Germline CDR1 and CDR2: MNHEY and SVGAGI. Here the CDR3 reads CASTETGIQYF. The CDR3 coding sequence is TGTGCCAGCACTGAAACAGGGATCCAGTACTTC.

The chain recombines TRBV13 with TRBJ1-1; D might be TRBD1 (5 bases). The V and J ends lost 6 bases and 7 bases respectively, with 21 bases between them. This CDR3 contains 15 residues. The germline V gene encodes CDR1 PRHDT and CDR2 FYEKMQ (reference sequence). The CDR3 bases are TGTGCCAGCAGTCGCAACGGGATGGACGACAGTGAAGCTTTCTTT. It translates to CASSRNGMDDSEAFF. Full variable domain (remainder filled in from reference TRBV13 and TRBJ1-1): AAGVIQSPRHLIKEKRETATLKCYPIPRHDTVYWYQQGPGQDPQFLISFYEKMQSDKGSIPDRFSAQQFSDYHSELNMSSLELGDSALYFCASSRNGMDDSEAFFGQGTRLTVV.

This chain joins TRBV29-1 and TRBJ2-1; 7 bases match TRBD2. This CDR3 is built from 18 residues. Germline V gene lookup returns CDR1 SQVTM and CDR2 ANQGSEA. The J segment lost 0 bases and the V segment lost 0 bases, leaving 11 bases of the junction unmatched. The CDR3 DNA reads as TGCAGCGTTGAAGATCGGGCTAGCGGTGCGGGCTCCTACAATGAGCAGTTCTTC. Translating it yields CSVEDRASGAGSYNEQFF.

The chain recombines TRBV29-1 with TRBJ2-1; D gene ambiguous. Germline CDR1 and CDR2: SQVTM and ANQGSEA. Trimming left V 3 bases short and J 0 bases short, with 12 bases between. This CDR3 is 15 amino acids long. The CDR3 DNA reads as TGCAGCGTTGATACAAGGTTGAGCTCCTACAATGAGCAGTTCTTC. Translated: CSVDTRLSSYNEQFF.